This is a list of T cell receptor beta chains from one sample in a study of blood T cell repertoires in COVID-19. TCRdb's copy holds only in-frame clones and misses some; the assay was immunoSEQ multiplex PCR. The table lists 110,000 to 150,000 clones, approximately 80% of them singletons. Sequenced input: PBMCs or T cells enriched from blood (not recorded which). The receptors stem from a woman aged 40 to 50 who had recovered from COVID-19. Both conserved end residues are part of each CDR3. A D gene is named only where the DNA matches it firmly. Size tells how often a clone was seen (once, few, many) or the class of an expanded clone, and some rows leave it out.

>-|TRBJ1-2|-|TRBV30
CAWTMRVGGYTF
TGTGCCTGGACCATGCGTGTCGGTGGCTACACCTTC
>-|TRBJ2-5|-|TRBV12-5
CASGPGETQYF
TGTGCTAGTGGCCCGGGGGAGACCCAGTACTTC
>-|TRBJ2-7|-|TRBV2
CASRLLPDSYEQYF
TGTGCCAGCAGACTCCTACCTGACTCCTACGAGCAGTACTTC
>once|TRBJ1-1|-|TRBV30
CAWDRGGPTEAFF
TGTGCCTGGGACCGGGGGGGCCCCACTGAAGCTTTCTTT
>-|TRBJ1-4|-|TRBV5-3
CARTRATNEKLFF
TGTGCCAGAACGAGGGCTACTAATGAAAAACTGTTTTTT
>few|TRBJ1-2|TRBD1|TRBV3-1/TRBV3-2
CASSQTGQGGGYTF
TGTGCCAGCAGCCAAACCGGACAGGGAGGAGGCTACACCTTC
>-|TRBJ1-5|TRBD1|TRBV5-6
CASSLLGQGIQPQHF
TGTGCCAGCAGCCTGCTGGGACAGGGGATTCAGCCCCAGCATTTT
>-|TRBJ1-1|TRBD1|TRBV15
CATGQGYTEAFF
TGTGCCACCGGACAGGGATACACTGAAGCTTTCTTT
>-|TRBJ1-1|TRBD1|TRBV27
CASSPGGTGATEAFF
TGTGCCAGCAGTCCGGGGGGGACAGGGGCCACTGAAGCTTTCTTT
>-|TRBJ1-4|TRBD1|TRBV2
CASVRDRVDEKLFF
TGTGCCAGCGTCCGGGACAGGGTAGATGAAAAACTGTTTTTT
>-|TRBJ1-1|-|TRBV5-1
CASSYGQRLNTEAFF
TGCGCCAGCAGCTATGGACAGCGCCTGAACACTGAAGCTTTCTTT
>once|TRBJ1-5|TRBD1|TRBV12-3/TRBV12-4
CASSQTGNQPQHF
TGTGCCAGCAGTCAGACAGGGAATCAGCCCCAGCATTTT
>-|TRBJ2-1|-|TRBV29-1
CSVETVALYNEQFF
TGCAGCGTTGAAACTGTTGCCCTATACAATGAGCAGTTCTTC
>once|TRBJ2-5|-|TRBV18
CASSPQDSQETQYF
TGTGCCAGCTCACCACAGGACAGTCAAGAGACCCAGTACTTC
>-|TRBJ1-1|TRBD1|TRBV19
CASSTPGTGNTEAFF
TGTGCCAGTAGTACCCCCGGGACAGGGAACACTGAAGCTTTCTTT
>-|TRBJ2-5|-|TRBV3-1/TRBV3-2
CASSQGSGPQETQYF
TGTGCCAGCAGCCAAGGGAGCGGACCCCAAGAGACCCAGTACTTC
>-|TRBJ2-7|TRBD2|TRBV4-1
CASSHGLAGRSYEQYF
TGCGCCAGCAGCCACGGACTAGCGGGCCGGTCCTACGAGCAGTACTTC
>-|TRBJ1-1|-|TRBV3-1/TRBV3-2
CASSRGTEAFF
TGTGCCAGCAGTCGGGGCACTGAAGCTTTCTTT
>-|TRBJ1-5|TRBD1|TRBV4-1
CASSQGGPTGTGTRASNQPQHF
TGCGCCAGCAGCCAAGGAGGGCCTACCGGGACAGGGACTCGCGCTAGCAATCAGCCCCAGCATTTT
>-|TRBJ2-1|TRBD1|TRBV7-9
CASSARDSYNEQFF
TGTGCCAGCAGCGCCAGGGACAGCTACAATGAGCAGTTCTTC
>-|TRBJ2-3|TRBD1|TRBV9
CASSARTGRTDTQYF
TGTGCCAGCAGCGCGCGGACAGGGCGCACAGATACGCAGTATTTT
>-|TRBJ1-4|-|TRBV9
CASSPQITNEKLFF
TGTGCCAGCAGCCCTCAGATAACTAATGAAAAACTGTTTTTT
>-|TRBJ1-5|-|TRBV27
CASAPGGRQPQHF
TGTGCCAGCGCTCCGGGAGGGCGTCAGCCCCAGCATTTT
>-|TRBJ1-2|TRBD1|TRBV30
CARTGTGYLSGYTF
TGTGCCCGGACCGGGACAGGGTATTTGAGTGGCTACACCTTC
>once|TRBJ2-2|TRBD2|TRBV2
CASGGDTGELFF
TGTGCCAGCGGGGGGGACACCGGGGAGCTGTTTTTT
>-|TRBJ1-3|-|TRBV28
CASSATGFSGNTIYF
TGTGCCAGCAGTGCGACGGGATTCTCTGGAAACACCATATATTTT
>-|TRBJ1-1|-|TRBV7-9
CASSLRRGVNTEAFF
TGTGCCAGCAGCTTAAGGCGGGGGGTGAACACTGAAGCTTTCTTT
>-|TRBJ2-1|TRBD1|TRBV9
CASSVGPGTGHVNEQFF
TGTGCCAGCAGCGTAGGCCCCGGGACAGGCCACGTCAATGAGCAGTTCTTC
>-|TRBJ2-7|TRBD1|TRBV19
CASSTLTGLDEQYF
TGTGCCAGTAGTACCCTGACAGGGTTAGACGAGCAGTACTTC
>-|TRBJ1-1|-|TRBV4-1
CASSSMDLGAFF
TGCGCCAGCAGCTCGATGGATCTCGGGGCTTTCTTT
>-|TRBJ2-3|TRBD2|TRBV10-2
CASSVDSGGFSTDTQYF
TGCGCCAGCAGTGTAGATAGCGGGGGCTTCTCCACAGATACGCAGTATTTT
>-|TRBJ2-1|-|TRBV30
CAWRAGGQGNEQFF
TGTGCCTGGAGGGCCGGGGGGCAGGGCAATGAGCAGTTCTTC
>once|TRBJ1-2|TRBD1|TRBV4-1
CASSLGPGQGLDSGYTF
TGCGCCAGCAGTCTAGGCCCGGGACAGGGGCTTGATAGTGGCTACACCTTC
>-|TRBJ1-5|-|TRBV15
CATSRDLPGRGGNQPQHF
TGTGCCACCAGCAGAGATCTTCCAGGCAGGGGCGGCAATCAGCCCCAGCATTTT
>once|TRBJ2-3|TRBD2|TRBV5-4
CASSSPPSGGSRDTQYF
TGTGCCAGCAGCAGCCCTCCTAGCGGGGGGTCCCGAGATACGCAGTATTTT
>-|TRBJ1-2|TRBD1|TRBV7-2
CASSLRQGGGYGYTF
TGTGCCAGCAGCTTGAGACAGGGGGGTGGCTATGGCTACACCTTC
>-|TRBJ1-3|-|TRBV19
CASSIPGIAGNTIYF
TGTGCCAGTAGTATACCGGGGATTGCTGGAAACACCATATATTTT
>-|TRBJ2-5|TRBD2|TRBV6-2/TRBV6-3
CASSLLAAQETQYF
TGTGCCAGCAGTCTACTAGCGGCCCAAGAGACCCAGTACTTC
>few|TRBJ2-3|-|TRBV6-5
CASSTATDTQYF
TGTGCCAGCAGTACAGCCACAGATACGCAGTATTTT
>-|TRBJ1-6|TRBD1|TRBV12-3/TRBV12-4
CASRTGVSSPLHF
TGTGCCAGCAGGACAGGGGTATCCTCACCCCTCCACTTT
>-|TRBJ2-3|-|TRBV5-1
CASSRLPSTDTQYF
TGCGCCAGCAGTAGACTACCTAGCACAGATACGCAGTATTTT
>-|TRBJ2-1|TRBD2|TRBV7-2
CASSLWGGDEQFF
TGTGCCAGCAGCTTATGGGGGGGAGATGAGCAGTTCTTC
>once|TRBJ2-5|-|TRBV19
CASSIGPNQETQYF
TGTGCCAGTAGTATAGGCCCTAACCAAGAGACCCAGTACTTC
>-|TRBJ2-5|TRBD2|TRBV27
CASSQLAGVGETQYF
TGTGCCAGCAGTCAGTTAGCGGGAGTAGGGGAGACCCAGTACTTC
>-|TRBJ1-2|-|TRBV2
CASSSDSNYGYTF
TGTGCCAGCAGCTCTGACTCTAACTATGGCTACACCTTC
>-|TRBJ1-2|-|TRBV5-1
CASSWGDYGYTF
TGCGCCAGCAGCTGGGGGGACTATGGCTACACCTTC
>-|TRBJ1-2|-|TRBV3-1/TRBV3-2
CASSRIQGKGGYTF
TGTGCCAGCAGCCGTATACAGGGTAAGGGCGGCTACACCTTC
>-|TRBJ2-1|TRBD2|TRBV2
CASNSGRGNEQFF
TGTGCCAGCAATAGCGGGAGGGGCAATGAGCAGTTCTTC
>-|TRBJ2-1|TRBD2|TRBV4-2
CASSQEKRGTYNEQFF
TGTGCCAGCAGCCAAGAAAAGCGGGGCACCTACAATGAGCAGTTCTTC
>-|TRBJ1-2|TRBD1|TRBV18
CASSSGTGIKSYGYTF
TGTGCCAGCTCATCCGGGACAGGGATTAAGTCCTATGGCTACACCTTC
>-|TRBJ1-1|-|TRBV11-2
CASSLDEATNTEAFF
TGTGCCAGCAGCTTAGATGAGGCGACGAACACTGAAGCTTTCTTT
>-|TRBJ2-1|TRBD2|TRBV7-2
CASSLSGGGAFYEQFF
TGTGCCAGCAGCTTAAGTGGCGGGGGGGCCTTTTATGAGCAGTTCTTC
>-|TRBJ1-1|-|TRBV19
CASSVAGVLNTEAFF
TGTGCCAGTAGTGTTGCCGGGGTCTTAAACACTGAAGCTTTCTTT
>-|TRBJ2-1|-|TRBV29-1
CSVDDLADNEQFF
TGCAGCGTTGACGACCTAGCCGACAATGAGCAGTTCTTC
>once|TRBJ2-2|-|TRBV9
CASTRDHTGELFF
TGTGCCAGCACGCGGGACCACACCGGGGAGCTGTTTTTT
>-|TRBJ2-6|-|TRBV2
CASSADIASGANVLTF
TGTGCCAGCAGTGCGGACATCGCATCTGGGGCCAACGTCCTGACTTTC